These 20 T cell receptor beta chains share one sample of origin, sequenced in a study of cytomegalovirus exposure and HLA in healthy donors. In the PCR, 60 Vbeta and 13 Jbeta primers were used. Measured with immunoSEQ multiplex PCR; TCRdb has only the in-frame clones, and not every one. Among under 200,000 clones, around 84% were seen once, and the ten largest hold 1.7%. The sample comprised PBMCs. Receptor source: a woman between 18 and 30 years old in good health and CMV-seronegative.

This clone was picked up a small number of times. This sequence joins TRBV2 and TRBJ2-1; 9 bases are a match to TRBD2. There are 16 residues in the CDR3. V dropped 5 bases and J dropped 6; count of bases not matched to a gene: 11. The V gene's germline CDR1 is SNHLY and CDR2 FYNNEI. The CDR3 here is CASSLLREGKFNEQFF. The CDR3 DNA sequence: TGTGCCAGCAGTTTACTGCGGGAGGGCAAGTTCAATGAGCAGTTCTTC.

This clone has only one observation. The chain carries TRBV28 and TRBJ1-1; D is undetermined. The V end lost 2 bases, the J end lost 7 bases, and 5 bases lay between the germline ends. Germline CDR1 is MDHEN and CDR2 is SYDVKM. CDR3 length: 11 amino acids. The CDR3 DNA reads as TGTGCCAGCAGTTTAGGGCATGAAGCTTTCTTT. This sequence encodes CASSLGHEAFF.

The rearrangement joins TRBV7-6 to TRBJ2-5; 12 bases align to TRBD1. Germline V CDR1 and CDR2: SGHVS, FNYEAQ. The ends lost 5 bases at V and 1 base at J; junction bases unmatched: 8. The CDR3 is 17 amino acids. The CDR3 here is CASSIGTGGWSQETQYF. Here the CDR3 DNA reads TGTGCCAGCAGCATCGGGACAGGGGGCTGGAGCCAAGAGACCCAGTACTTC.

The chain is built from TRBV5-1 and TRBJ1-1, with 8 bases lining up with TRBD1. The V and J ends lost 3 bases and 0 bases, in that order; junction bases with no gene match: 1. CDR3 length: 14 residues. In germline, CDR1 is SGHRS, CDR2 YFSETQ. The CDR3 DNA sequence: TGCGCCAGCAGCTGGGGACAGGTGAACACTGAAGCTTTCTTT. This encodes CASSWGQVNTEAFF.

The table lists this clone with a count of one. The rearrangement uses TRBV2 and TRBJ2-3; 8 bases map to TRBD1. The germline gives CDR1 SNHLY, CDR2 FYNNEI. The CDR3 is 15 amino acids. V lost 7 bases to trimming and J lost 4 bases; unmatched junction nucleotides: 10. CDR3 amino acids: CASNQWTGPADTQYF. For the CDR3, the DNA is TGTGCCAGCAATCAATGGACAGGGCCCGCAGATACGCAGTATTTT.

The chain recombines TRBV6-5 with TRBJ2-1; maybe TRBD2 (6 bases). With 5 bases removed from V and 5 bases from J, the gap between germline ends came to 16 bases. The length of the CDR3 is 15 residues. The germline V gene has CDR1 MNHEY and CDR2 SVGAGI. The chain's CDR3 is CASSHGTRWDNEQFF. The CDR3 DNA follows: TGTGCCAGCAGTCATGGGACTCGCTGGGACAATGAGCAGTTCTTC.

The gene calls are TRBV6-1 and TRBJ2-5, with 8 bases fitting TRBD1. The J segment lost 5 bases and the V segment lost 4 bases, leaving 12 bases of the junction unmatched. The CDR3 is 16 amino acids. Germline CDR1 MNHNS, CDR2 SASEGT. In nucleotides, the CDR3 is TGTGCCAGCAGTGCCTTAAGGGGACAGGCGGTTGAGACCCAGTACTTC. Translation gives CASSALRGQAVETQYF.

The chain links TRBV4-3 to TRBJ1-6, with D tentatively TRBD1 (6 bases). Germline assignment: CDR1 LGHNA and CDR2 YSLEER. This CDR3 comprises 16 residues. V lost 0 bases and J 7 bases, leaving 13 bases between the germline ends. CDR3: CASSQDRQGQNSPLHF. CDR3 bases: TGCGCCAGCAGCCAAGATAGGCAGGGGCAAAATTCACCCCTCCACTTT.

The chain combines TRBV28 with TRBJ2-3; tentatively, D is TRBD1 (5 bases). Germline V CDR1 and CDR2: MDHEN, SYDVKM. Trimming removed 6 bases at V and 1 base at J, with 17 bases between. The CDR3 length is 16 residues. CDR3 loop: CASSPTVFLGTDTQYF. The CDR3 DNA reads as TGTGCCAGCAGCCCGACAGTCTTCTTGGGCACAGATACGCAGTATTTT.

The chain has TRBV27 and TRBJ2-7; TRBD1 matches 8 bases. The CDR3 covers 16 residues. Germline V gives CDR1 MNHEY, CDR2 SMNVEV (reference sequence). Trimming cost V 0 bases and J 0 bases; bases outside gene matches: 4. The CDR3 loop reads CASSLSTGELSYEQYF. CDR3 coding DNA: TGTGCCAGCAGTTTATCGACAGGGGAGCTCTCCTACGAGCAGTACTTC.

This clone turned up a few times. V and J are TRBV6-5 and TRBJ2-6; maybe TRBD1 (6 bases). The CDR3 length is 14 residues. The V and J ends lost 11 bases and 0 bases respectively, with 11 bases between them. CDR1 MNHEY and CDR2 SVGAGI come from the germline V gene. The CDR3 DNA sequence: TGTGCCGGGACATTACCCTCTGGGGCCAACGTCCTGACTTTC. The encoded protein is CAGTLPSGANVLTF.

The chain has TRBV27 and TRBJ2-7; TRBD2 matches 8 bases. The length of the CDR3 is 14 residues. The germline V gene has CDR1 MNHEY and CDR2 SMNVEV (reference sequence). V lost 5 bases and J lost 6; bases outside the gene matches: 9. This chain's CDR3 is CASSPGRAFREQYF. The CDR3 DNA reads TGTGCCAGCAGTCCCGGGAGGGCCTTCCGCGAGCAGTACTTC.

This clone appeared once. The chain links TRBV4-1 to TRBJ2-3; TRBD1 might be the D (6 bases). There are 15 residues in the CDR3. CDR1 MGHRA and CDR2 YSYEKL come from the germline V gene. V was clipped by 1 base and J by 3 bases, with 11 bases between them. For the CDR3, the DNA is TGCGCCAGCAGCCAAGGGACAGACATAACAGATACGCAGTATTTT. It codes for CASSQGTDITDTQYF.

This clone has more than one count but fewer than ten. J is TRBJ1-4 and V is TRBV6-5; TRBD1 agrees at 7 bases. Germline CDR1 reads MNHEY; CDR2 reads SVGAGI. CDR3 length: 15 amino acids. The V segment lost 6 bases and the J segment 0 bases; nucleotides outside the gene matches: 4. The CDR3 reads CASRTGTATNEKLFF. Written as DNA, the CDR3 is TGTGCCAGCAGGACAGGGACTGCAACTAATGAAAAACTGTTTTTT.

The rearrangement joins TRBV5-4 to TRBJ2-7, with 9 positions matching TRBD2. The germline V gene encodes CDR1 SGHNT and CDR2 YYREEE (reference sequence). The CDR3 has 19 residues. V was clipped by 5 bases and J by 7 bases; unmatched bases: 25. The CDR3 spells CASSPGPLGTSTEAGEQYV. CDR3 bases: TGTGCCAGCAGTCCTGGCCCTTTAGGGACTAGCACCGAAGCGGGGGAGCAGTACGTC.

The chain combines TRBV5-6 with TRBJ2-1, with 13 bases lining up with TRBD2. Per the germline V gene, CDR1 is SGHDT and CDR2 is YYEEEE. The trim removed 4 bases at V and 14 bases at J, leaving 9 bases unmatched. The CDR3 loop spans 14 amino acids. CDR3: CASSRTSGGSEEFF. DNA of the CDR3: TGTGCCAGCAGCCGGACTAGCGGGGGTTCGGAGGAGTTCTTC.

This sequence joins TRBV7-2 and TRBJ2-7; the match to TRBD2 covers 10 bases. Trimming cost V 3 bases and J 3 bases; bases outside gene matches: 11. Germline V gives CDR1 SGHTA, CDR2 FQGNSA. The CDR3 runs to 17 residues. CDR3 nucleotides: TGTGCCAGCAGCTTGCCCAATCTGAGACTAGCGGGCTACGAGCAGTACTTC. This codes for CASSLPNLRLAGYEQYF.

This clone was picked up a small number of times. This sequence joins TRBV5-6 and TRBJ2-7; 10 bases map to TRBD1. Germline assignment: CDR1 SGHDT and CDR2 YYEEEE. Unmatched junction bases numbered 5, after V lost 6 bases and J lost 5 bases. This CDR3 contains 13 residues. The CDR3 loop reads CASTGTGEDEQYF. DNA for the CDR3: TGTGCCAGCACCGGGACAGGGGAAGACGAGCAGTACTTC.

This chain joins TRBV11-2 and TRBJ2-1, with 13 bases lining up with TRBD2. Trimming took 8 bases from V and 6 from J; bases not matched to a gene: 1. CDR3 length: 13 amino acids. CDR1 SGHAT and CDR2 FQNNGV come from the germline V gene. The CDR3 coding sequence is TGTGCCAGCGGACTAGCGGGAGCCAATGAGCAGTTCTTC. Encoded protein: CASGLAGANEQFF.

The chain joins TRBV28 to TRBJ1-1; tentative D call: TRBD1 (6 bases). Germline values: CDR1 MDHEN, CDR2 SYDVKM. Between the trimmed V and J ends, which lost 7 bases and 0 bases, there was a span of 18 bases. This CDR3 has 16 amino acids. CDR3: CASTSSSSGVNTEAFF. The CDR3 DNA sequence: TGTGCCAGCACCAGTTCCTCCTCAGGGGTGAACACTGAAGCTTTCTTT.